The 27 T cell receptor beta chains below were found in one sample sequenced in a study of Graves' ophthalmopathy and Graves' hyperthyroidism. Scientists amplified the TCR beta CDR3 regions from RNA transcripts. RT-PCR was first run with HTBI primers, then multiplex PCR in a second round. Each CDR3 protein is one row after TCRdb ran MiXCR on the multiplex PCR reads. The sample has around 670,000 distinct CDR3 sequences, 40% seen once; the top ten hold 44%. Sequenced material: peripheral blood. All receptors derive from an adult man with Graves' ophthalmopathy.

This clonotype occurred a few times. The genes are TRBV7-3 and TRBJ2-5; no definite D call. V gave up 5 bases and J gave up 7 bases, with 26 bases separating them. The CDR3 contains 17 residues. CDR1 and CDR2 from the germline V gene are SGHTA and FQGTGA. The CDR3 reads CASSQAIFDGRKVTQYF. CDR3 sequence (DNA): TGTGCCAGCAGCCAAGCAATCTTCGACGGACGAAAGGTGACCCAGTACTTC.

This clonotype was counted at least ten times. The rearrangement joins TRBV10-3 to TRBJ2-5, with 7 bases aligning to TRBD2. The V segment lost 2 bases and the J segment 5 bases; nucleotides outside the gene matches: 11. The CDR3 is made up of 16 amino acids. Germline CDR1 reads ENHRY; CDR2 reads SYGVKD. The CDR3 DNA follows: TGTGCCATCAGTGAGCAGAAGACTAGCCTGTGGGAGACCCAGTACTTC. This translates into CAISEQKTSLWETQYF.

CDR3 nucleotide sequence: TGTGCCAGCAACCCAGGAGTTACAGGAAATGAAAAACTGTTTTTT. Translation gives CASNPGVTGNEKLFF. The V gene is TRBV7-9, the J gene TRBJ1-4, with TRBD1 as a possible D gene (5 bases). CDR1 SEHNR and CDR2 FQNEAQ come from the germline V gene (reference sequence). Trimming left V 7 bases short and J 5 bases short, with 17 bases between. This CDR3 is built from 15 residues.

For this clonotype: This may arise from a read error, as a much more abundant clone is one base away. In this CDR3 the conserved last residue, phenylalanine or tryptophan, is missing, so a read error is likely. The chain combines TRBV10-2 with TRBJ2-5; D is ambiguous. Trimming pared 0 bases from V and 2 bases from J, leaving 10 bases between. The CDR3 covers 15 residues. From germline, CDR1 is WSHSY and CDR2 SAAADI. CDR3 bases: TGCGCCAGCAGTGAGTCGTTACGGGCTCAAGAGACCCAGTACTCC. Translating gives CASSESLRAQETQYS.

V is TRBV25-1 and J is TRBJ1-1; 7 nucleotides align to TRBD1. The CDR3 runs 17 residues. Trimming took 6 bases from V and 1 from J; bases not matched to a gene: 14. The germline CDR1 and CDR2 sequences are MGHDK and SYGVNS. The CDR3 reads CASSSQLQGLTNTEAFF. The CDR3 DNA reads as TGTGCCAGCAGCAGCCAACTACAGGGGTTGACGAACACTGAAGCTTTCTTT. Full variable domain (missing parts from reference TRBV25-1 and TRBJ1-1): EADIYQTPRYLVIGTGKKITLECSQTMGHDKMYWYQQDPGMELHLIHYSYGVNSTEKGDLSSESTVSRIRTEHFPLTLESARPSHTSQYLCASSSQLQGLTNTEAFFGQGTRLTVV.

In the case of this clonotype: Its ends do not fully match the called genes, so a read error is possible. The chain combines TRBV10-3 with TRBJ2-5; TRBD1 agrees at 9 bases. The germline CDR1 and CDR2 sequences are ENHRY and SYGVKD. The CDR3 contains 16 residues. The CDR3 protein is CASSDRQGGLEETQYF. CDR3 in DNA: TGTGCCAGCAGTGACAGACAGGGGGGCCTCGAAGAGACCCAGTACTTC.

The chain combines TRBV7-9 with TRBJ2-7; D is undetermined. V dropped 6 bases and J dropped 6 bases, with 15 bases sitting between them. CDR3 size: 13 residues. Germline V gene data show CDR1 as SEHNR and CDR2 as FQNEAQ (reference sequence). In nucleotides, the CDR3 is TGTGCCAGCAGTTCATATTCGGCTCTCGAGCAGTACTTC. It specifies CASSSYSALEQYF.

The J gene is TRBJ1-2, the V gene TRBV25-1; 10 bases line up with TRBD1. Looked up from germline, CDR1 is MGHDK and CDR2 is SYGVNS. J gave up 2 bases and V 5 bases, and 8 bases lay outside the gene matches. The CDR3 totals 16 residues. The CDR3 spells CASSLYSGQGNYGYTF. The DNA of the CDR3 is TGTGCCAGCAGTTTATATTCGGGACAGGGGAACTATGGCTACACCTTC.

The rearrangement joins TRBV25-1 to TRBJ1-2; 8 nucleotides line up with TRBD1. Germline-derived CDR1 and CDR2 are MGHDK and SYGVNS. Germline trimming cut 8 bases from V and 7 bases from J; bases unmatched to any gene: 12. This CDR3 is built from 14 residues. CDR3 amino acids: CASHVGQGRAGYTF. The DNA of the CDR3 is TGTGCCAGCCATGTCGGACAGGGAAGGGCTGGCTACACCTTC.

This clonotype was seen repeatedly, ten times or more. The chain recombines TRBV20-1 with TRBJ2-5, with D possibly being TRBD1 (5 bases). CDR1 DFQATT and CDR2 SNEGSKA come from the germline V gene (reference sequence). The CDR3 has 12 residues. The V end was cut by 3 bases, the J end by 8 bases, with 13 bases between. Here the CDR3 reads CSARVGQSTQYF. The CDR3 coding sequence is TGCAGTGCTAGGGTGGGGCAGTCAACCCAGTACTTC.

V usage is TRBV25-1 and J usage is TRBJ2-3, with D hard to call. Looked up from germline, CDR1 is MGHDK and CDR2 is SYGVNS. The CDR3 totals 12 residues. V was clipped by 6 bases and J by 6 bases, with 10 bases between them. As DNA, the CDR3 is TGTGCCAGCAGCCCCCCTGGGGATACGCAGTATTTT. Translation gives CASSPPGDTQYF.

The rearrangement joins TRBV6-5 to TRBJ1-1; 9 bases match TRBD1. This CDR3 contains 15 residues. The V segment lost 4 bases and the J segment 1 base; nucleotides outside the gene matches: 4. Germline V gene lookup returns CDR1 MNHEY and CDR2 SVGAGI. The CDR3, as DNA: TGTGCCAGCAGTTCATGGGACAGGGCGAACACTGAAGCTTTCTTT. Translated: CASSSWDRANTEAFF.

This clonotype was seen a few times. The chain couples TRBV2 to TRBJ2-2; perhaps D is TRBD1 or TRBD2 (5 bases each). CDR1 and CDR2 from the germline V gene are SNHLY and FYNNEI. The CDR3 has 13 amino acids. The germline V and J ends were trimmed by 8 bases and 8 bases, with 15 bases remaining between them. CDR3 nucleotides: TGTGCCAGCTCCGGACTCAGGGTTGGGGAGCTGTTTTTT. Amino acid sequence: CASSGLRVGELFF.

The chain couples TRBV20-1 to TRBJ2-7; a possible D gene is TRBD2 (6 bases). Trimming took off 0 bases at V and 2 bases at J, with 14 bases between the two ends. In germline, CDR1 is DFQATT, CDR2 SNEGSKA (reference sequence). The CDR3 length is 15 residues. The chain's CDR3 is CSARDGGIVTYEQYF. CDR3 nucleotides: TGCAGTGCTAGAGATGGCGGGATCGTCACCTACGAGCAGTACTTC.

The V gene is TRBV6-6, the J gene TRBJ1-3; D gene uncertain. The CDR3 sequence is 16 residues long. Trimming removed 2 bases at V and 0 bases at J, with 11 bases between. The germline CDR1 and CDR2 sequences are MNHNY and SVGAGI (reference sequence). CDR3 nucleotide sequence: TGTGCCAGCAGTTACCTCGGGATATTCTCTGGAAACACCATATATTTT. This translates into CASSYLGIFSGNTIYF.

DNA of the CDR3: TGTGCCAGCAGCATGACCGCGAGGGACACTGAAGCTTTCTTT. Translation gives CASSMTARDTEAFF. The chain carries TRBV7-9 and TRBJ1-1; no firm D call. The CDR3 has 14 residues. V was trimmed by 5 bases and J by 3 bases, leaving 13 bases between them. Germline V lookup: CDR1 SEHNR, CDR2 FQNEAQ (reference sequence).

This chain links TRBV7-9 with TRBJ1-5; 12 bases map to TRBD1. CDR1 SEHNR and CDR2 FQNEAQ come from the germline V gene (reference sequence). There are 15 residues in the CDR3. V trimming: 10 bases; J trimming: 4 bases; junction bases outside the gene matches: 8. The CDR3 is CATGGQGAGNQPQHF. The DNA for the CDR3 is TGTGCCACCGGGGGACAGGGGGCAGGGAATCAGCCCCAGCATTTT.

This chain links TRBV6-1 with TRBJ2-7; possible D gene TRBD2, 5 bases. Germline lookup yields CDR1 MNHNS and CDR2 SASEGT. Deletions cut 7 bases from V and 3 bases from J, with 10 bases between. The length of the CDR3 is 12 residues. The CDR3 protein is CASIEGFYEQYF. The DNA of the CDR3 is TGTGCCAGCATCGAGGGATTCTACGAGCAGTACTTC.

Ten or more counts support this clonotype. The chain uses TRBV29-1 and TRBJ2-7, with D perhaps assigned TRBD1 or TRBD2 (5 bases each). Germline V gene lookup returns CDR1 SQVTM and CDR2 ANQGSEA. Deletions cut 3 bases from V and 4 bases from J, with 10 bases between. The CDR3 has 12 amino acids. CDR3 region: CSVEGPGYEQYF. In DNA form, the CDR3 reads TGCAGCGTTGAGGGACCCGGATACGAGCAGTACTTC.

Only a few counts were recorded for this clonotype. Relative to the germline gene, one junction end is altered; a read error may explain this. The chain recombines TRBV24-1 with TRBJ2-5; D gene unclear. The germline gives CDR1 KGHDR, CDR2 SFDVKD. The CDR3 covers 14 residues. The CDR3 DNA follows: TGTGCCAGCAGTTTATTAACGACGGTATCTGCCCAGTACTTC. Translation: CASSLLTTVSAQYF.

Comment on this clonotype: At one end, the junction sequence differs from germline, possibly due to a read error. J is TRBJ2-2 and V is TRBV25-1; a possible D gene is TRBD1 (5 bases). The germline V gene has CDR1 MGHDK and CDR2 SYGVNS. The length of the CDR3 is 14 residues. CDR3 region: CASRQSANTGELFF. Here the CDR3 DNA reads TGTGCAAGCCGACAGTCCGCGAACACTGGGGAGCTGTTTTTT. The whole variable domain, filled in from reference TRBV25-1 and TRBJ2-2, reads EADIYQTPRYLVIGTGKKITLECSQTMGHDKMYWYQQDPGMELHLIHYSYGVNSTEKGDLSSESTVSRIRTEHFPLTLESARPSHTSQYLCASRQSANTGELFFGEGSRLTVL.

Ten or more counts support this clonotype. The rearrangement links TRBV20-1 to TRBJ1-5, with D tentatively TRBD1 (5 bases). V dropped 6 bases and J dropped 3 bases, with 15 bases sitting between them. Germline V gene sequence: CDR1 DFQATT, CDR2 SNEGSKA (reference sequence). The CDR3 has 14 amino acids. CDR3 region: CSASTQGVNQPQHF. The CDR3 DNA reads TGCAGTGCCAGTACTCAGGGTGTCAATCAGCCCCAGCATTTT.

As to this clonotype: A much larger clone is a single base away; this may be a read error. The V and J genes are TRBV2 and TRBJ2-5; D unclear. Germline assignment: CDR1 SNHLY and CDR2 FYNNEI. The V end was cut by 6 bases, the J end by 6 bases, with 14 bases between. The CDR3 sequence is 13 residues long. The CDR3 loop is CASSSRGEKTQYF. CDR3 nucleotide sequence: TGTGCCAGCAGCTCTCGTGGTGAGAAGACCCAGTACTTC.

This clonotype appeared a single time. Germline and junction disagree at one end, which may indicate a read error. This chain joins TRBV10-3 and TRBJ2-7, with 10 bases lining up with TRBD1. The CDR3 is made up of 11 amino acids. Germline CDR1 is ENHRY and CDR2 is SYGVKD. The CDR3 coding sequence is TGTGCCATCAGTGGACAGGGGGCTCGGGGTTTC. Its protein product is CAISGQGARGF.

A single count supports this clonotype. The chain couples TRBV15 to TRBJ2-5, with a weak D call TRBD2 (6 bases). Trimming pared 0 bases from V and 0 bases from J, leaving 11 bases between. The germline V gene encodes CDR1 LNHNV and CDR2 YYDKDF (reference sequence). This CDR3 region has 16 residues. The DNA for the CDR3 is TGTGCCACCAGCAGAGAGATCGGGGGAAACCAAGAGACCCAGTACTTC. Its translation: CATSREIGGNQETQYF.

This clonotype occurred a few times. This sequence joins TRBV25-1 and TRBJ1-6, with 8 nucleotides matching TRBD1. CDR1 is MGHDK and CDR2 is SYGVNS in the germline V gene. The CDR3 covers 15 residues. The junction had 5 bases not matched to a gene; V was cut back by 3 bases and J by 7 bases. CDR3 protein: CASSDSRQGNSPLHF. For the CDR3, the DNA is TGTGCCAGCAGTGATAGTCGACAGGGGAATTCACCCCTCCACTTT.

This clonotype was seen only a few times. The rearrangement uses TRBV10-2 and TRBJ2-2; perhaps D is TRBD1 or TRBD2 (5 bases each). CDR3 length equals 15 residues. The germline V gene has CDR1 WSHSY and CDR2 SAAADI. V shed 7 bases and J shed 4 bases, with 16 bases lying between them. The CDR3 region has the DNA TGCGCCAGCAAGAACGCAGGGAGTGGCACCGGGGAGCTGTTTTTT. Translating gives CASKNAGSGTGELFF.